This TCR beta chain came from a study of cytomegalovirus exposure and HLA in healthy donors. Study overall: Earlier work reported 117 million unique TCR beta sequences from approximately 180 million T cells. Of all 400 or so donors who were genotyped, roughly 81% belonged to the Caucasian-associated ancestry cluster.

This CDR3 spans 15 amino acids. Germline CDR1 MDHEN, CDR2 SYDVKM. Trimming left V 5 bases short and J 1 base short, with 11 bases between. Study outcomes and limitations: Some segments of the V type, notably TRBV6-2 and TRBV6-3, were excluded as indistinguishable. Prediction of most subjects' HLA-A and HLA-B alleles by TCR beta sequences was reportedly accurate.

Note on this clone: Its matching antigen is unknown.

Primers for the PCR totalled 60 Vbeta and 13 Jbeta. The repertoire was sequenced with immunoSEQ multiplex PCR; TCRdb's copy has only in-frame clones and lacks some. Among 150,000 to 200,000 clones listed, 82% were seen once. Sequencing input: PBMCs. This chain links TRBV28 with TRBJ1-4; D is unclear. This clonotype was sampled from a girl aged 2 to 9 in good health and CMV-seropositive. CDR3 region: CASSPARETNEKLFF. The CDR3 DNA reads TGTGCCAGCAGTCCAGCCCGGGAAACTAATGAAAAACTGTTTTTT.